The rows below give T cell receptor beta chains drawn from one sample of a study. TCRdb re-called the 5' RACE reads through MiXCR, storing one row per CDR3 protein. The sample consists of a few thousand distinct CDR3 sequences, approximately 72% of them appearing once. What was sequenced was Tregs sorted from blood. The receptors stem from a female donor with breast cancer. Each CDR3 is given with its conserved first and last residue. The D gene is left open where the match is weak. Some rows mark clone size as missing; the rest say once, few, many or name a class of expanded clone.

size	V	D	J	CDR3	DNA
.	TRBV10-3	TRBD1	TRBJ2-7	CAISEYQGTDDEQYF	TGTGCCATCAGTGAGTACCAGGGGACAGACGACGAGCAGTACTTC
.	TRBV5-1	.	TRBJ1-1	CASSLEGPVTEAFF	TGCGCCAGCAGCTTGGAGGGACCTGTAACTGAAGCTTTCTTT
.	TRBV20-1	TRBD1	TRBJ1-6	CSATDRGEYSPLHF	TGCAGTGCTACAGACAGGGGGGAGTATTCACCCCTCCACTTT
once	TRBV7-9	.	TRBJ2-1	CASTTRTHEQFF	TGTGCCAGCACCACCAGGACGCACGAGCAGTTCTTC
.	TRBV7-7	TRBD1	TRBJ1-1	CASRDRANTEAFF	TGTGCTAGCAGGGACAGGGCGAACACTGAAGCTTTCTTT
.	TRBV7-6	.	TRBJ2-2	CASSEGGLSGELFF	TGTGCCAGCAGCGAAGGCGGGCTGTCCGGGGAGCTGTTTTTT
.	TRBV7-9	.	TRBJ1-5	CASSKDGLHQPQHF	TGTGCCAGCAGCAAGGACGGGCTTCATCAGCCCCAGCATTTT
.	TRBV6-5	.	TRBJ1-5	CASSPVAPYSNQPQHF	TGTGCCAGCAGCCCCGTGGCCCCGTATAGCAATCAGCCCCAGCATTTT
.	TRBV5-1	TRBD2	TRBJ2-7	CASSFGAGGTYEQYF	TGCGCCAGCAGCTTTGGGGCGGGGGGAACCTACGAGCAGTACTTC
.	TRBV11-3	.	TRBJ2-1	CASSLGPMGEQFF	TGTGCCAGCAGCTTAGGTCCCATGGGGGAGCAGTTCTTC
.	TRBV7-9	.	TRBJ2-1	CASSSSSIEQFF	TGTGCCAGCAGCTCTTCTAGCATCGAGCAGTTCTTC
few	TRBV12-3/TRBV12-4	.	TRBJ1-5	CASSLGEGQPQHF	TGTGCCAGCAGTTTAGGGGAAGGGCAGCCCCAGCATTTT
once	TRBV9	TRBD2	TRBJ2-1	CASSPKIGRAYNEQFF	TGTGCCAGCAGCCCAAAGATCGGGAGGGCGTACAATGAGCAGTTCTTC
.	TRBV5-1	.	TRBJ1-1	CASSSGQPNTEAFF	TGCGCCAGCAGCTCGGGACAACCGAACACTGAAGCTTTCTTT
.	TRBV6-5	.	TRBJ1-2	CASSSQGNNYGYTF	TGTGCCAGCAGTTCCCAGGGTAACAACTATGGCTACACCTTC
.	TRBV9	.	TRBJ1-2	CASSVYPGRTYGYTF	TGTGCCAGCAGCGTATATCCAGGGAGGACCTATGGCTACACCTTC
.	TRBV28	.	TRBJ2-5	CASSSSSGQETQYF	TGTGCCAGCAGTTCATCGTCGGGCCAAGAGACCCAGTACTTC
.	TRBV5-1	.	TRBJ2-1	CASSLASGGNEQFF	TGCGCCAGCAGCTTGGCGTCAGGGGGGAATGAGCAGTTCTTC
few	TRBV7-9	.	TRBJ2-7	CASSFRTESYEQYF	TGTGCCAGCAGCTTCCGGACCGAGTCCTACGAGCAGTACTTC
.	TRBV10-3	TRBD1	TRBJ2-7	CAIRWDSLRDEQYF	TGTGCCATCAGGTGGGACAGCCTAAGGGACGAGCAGTACTTC
.	TRBV12-3/TRBV12-4	.	TRBJ2-1	CASGHSDEQFF	TGTGCCAGCGGCCATAGCGATGAGCAGTTCTTC
few	TRBV4-1	TRBD2	TRBJ2-1	CASSLLTSGSLEQFF	TGCGCCAGCAGCCTCCTGACTAGCGGGAGTTTGGAGCAGTTCTTC
.	TRBV5-1	.	TRBJ1-2	CASSTPGNYGYTF	TGCGCCAGCAGCACCCCAGGCAACTATGGCTACACCTTC
.	TRBV12-3/TRBV12-4	TRBD1	TRBJ1-5	CASSQGQGAGQPQHF	TGTGCCAGCAGTCAGGGACAGGGGGCTGGTCAGCCCCAGCATTTT
few	TRBV6-5	.	TRBJ2-7	CASSLDRANPTYEQYF	TGTGCCAGCAGCCTCGACCGGGCCAACCCGACCTACGAGCAGTACTTC
.	TRBV4-1	TRBD2	TRBJ2-1	CASSQVAGEIDEQFF	TGCGCCAGCAGCCAAGTAGCGGGGGAAATCGATGAGCAGTTCTTC
.	TRBV6-5	TRBD1	TRBJ1-1	CASSWGQGGTEAFF	TGTGCCAGCAGTTGGGGACAGGGAGGCACTGAAGCTTTCTTT
.	TRBV5-1	.	TRBJ1-2	CASSLVDNYGYTF	TGCGCCAGCAGCTTGGTTGACAACTATGGCTACACCTTC
.	TRBV29-1	.	TRBJ2-1	CSVEQGRGDNEQFF	TGCAGCGTTGAACAGGGACGCGGGGACAATGAGCAGTTCTTC
.	TRBV11-2	TRBD1	TRBJ2-7	CASSPRQGSPYEQYF	TGTGCCAGCAGCCCTAGACAGGGGAGCCCTTACGAGCAGTACTTC
.	TRBV7-6	.	TRBJ2-1	CASSGEERSYNEQFF	TGTGCCAGCAGCGGGGAGGAAAGGTCCTACAATGAGCAGTTCTTC
.	TRBV9	.	TRBJ2-7	CASSPHGASYEQYF	TGTGCCAGCAGCCCCCATGGGGCGTCCTACGAGCAGTACTTC